This is a list of T cell receptor beta chains from one sample in a study of neurological immune-mediated disorders. One entry per CDR3 protein results from TCRdb running MiXCR on the 5' RACE reads. The data contain tens of thousands of distinct CDR3 sequences, around a tenth of them singletons. The sequenced material came from PBMCs. These receptors were obtained from a man aged 35-49 years in good health. Each CDR3 is given with its conserved first and last residue. D genes are given only for firm matches. Only some rows state a clone size, as once, few, many or a class for expanded clones.

TRBJ1-3 | many | - | TRBV20-1 | CSVVPGTPDFGNTIYF | TGCAGTGTCGTCCCCGGGACACCGGATTTTGGAAACACCATATATTTT
TRBJ2-7 | many | TRBD2 | TRBV7-2 | CASSVRGGAVYEQYF | TGTGCCAGCAGCGTCCGGGGGGGCGCGGTATACGAGCAGTACTTC
TRBJ2-1 | many | - | TRBV12-3/TRBV12-4 | CALGPSSYNEQFF | TGTGCCCTGGGCCCGAGCTCCTACAATGAGCAGTTCTTC
TRBJ2-3 | - | - | TRBV29-1 | CSVSTDMALGDTQYF | TGCAGCGTCTCGACCGACATGGCCCTAGGAGATACGCAGTATTTT
TRBJ2-6 | many | - | TRBV5-1 | CASSLARTSGANVLTF | TGCGCCAGCAGCTTGGCCAGGACCTCTGGGGCCAACGTCCTGACTTTC
TRBJ1-1 | many | - | TRBV6-5 | CASSYSSLRGRINTEAFF | TGTGCCAGCAGTTACTCTAGCCTGAGGGGTAGGATTAACACTGAAGCTTTCTTT
TRBJ1-2 | many | - | TRBV6-5 | CASSASTGTWRGYTF | TGTGCCAGCAGTGCCAGTACAGGGACCTGGAGGGGCTACACCTTC
TRBJ1-2 | many | - | TRBV7-9 | CASSSEGPAKGYTF | TGTGCCAGCAGCTCCGAGGGGCCTGCGAAGGGCTACACCTTC
TRBJ1-1 | many | - | TRBV15 | CATSIEPVGAANTEAFF | TGTGCCACCAGCATAGAGCCCGTAGGGGCAGCGAACACTGAAGCTTTCTTT
TRBJ2-7 | many | - | TRBV6-5 | CASSYSARPYEQYF | TGTGCCAGCAGTTACTCGGCTCGTCCCTACGAGCAGTACTTC
TRBJ1-2 | many | - | TRBV5-6 | CASSRRTAGGYGYTF | TGTGCCAGCAGCCGGCGGACAGCCGGGGGATATGGCTACACCTTC
TRBJ1-5 | many | - | TRBV20-1 | CSATLGQPNQPQHF | TGCAGTGCCACCTTAGGACAGCCCAATCAGCCCCAGCATTTT
TRBJ2-1 | - | TRBD2 | TRBV7-9 | CASSLGSGGAGNEQFF | TGTGCCAGCAGCTTAGGTAGCGGGGGGGCGGGCAATGAGCAGTTCTTC
TRBJ1-2 | many | TRBD1 | TRBV6-5 | CASSSYRGGNYGYTF | TGTGCCAGCAGTTCATACAGGGGTGGGAACTATGGCTACACCTTC
TRBJ1-2 | many | - | TRBV29-1 | CSVVRIFGNGYTF | TGCAGCGTTGTTCGAATTTTCGGGAACGGCTACACCTTC
TRBJ1-2 | many | - | TRBV5-6 | CASSPGHGYTF | TGTGCCAGCAGCCCTGGCCATGGCTACACCTTC
TRBJ2-2 | many | TRBD2 | TRBV10-3 | CAISEASGSTGELFF | TGTGCCATCAGTGAGGCTAGCGGGTCCACCGGGGAGCTGTTTTTT